This entry lists 20 T cell receptor beta chains sequenced from one sample in a study of shared clonotypes between healthy human individuals (dated by TCRdb to between 2020 and 2021). The library was obtained by the immunoSEQ multiplex PCR assay. This immuneACCESS table, as held by TCRdb, lists in-frame sequences with V and J called but not all clones. Of the missing ones, under half trace to an unresolved V gene in checked studies; the others have no known cause. The sample table holds about 1.1 million clones, of which around 78% were seen once. The ten top clones hold approximately 0.5% of the sample. The sequencing sample was made of memory CD4+ T cells from PBMCs. The sample's cell subset or site label is to be understood as: CD45RA-negative fraction. The receptors stem from a man between 18 and 29 years old in good health. Some clones in this sample may be carry-over from other donors' samples.

This chain connects TRBV9 to TRBJ1-2; unclear D gene. Per germline, CDR1 SGDLS and CDR2 YYNGEE. The length of the CDR3 is 13 residues. Trimming took 3 bases from V and 4 from J, leaving 10 bases between them. The CDR3 reads CASSGDTIYGYTF. The CDR3 DNA sequence: TGTGCCAGCAGCGGAGACACTATCTATGGCTACACCTTC.

This clone occurred many times. This rearrangement joins TRBV11-3 to TRBJ2-7, with D possibly TRBD1 on 6 matching bases. The CDR3 has 13 residues. CDR1 and CDR2 (germline): SGHNT, YENEEA. Trimming left V 4 bases short and J 5 bases short, with 12 bases between. The CDR3 DNA follows: TGTGCCAGCAGCTACCGACAGGACCACGAGCAGTACTTC. It codes for CASSYRQDHEQYF.

The gene calls are TRBV7-6 and TRBJ1-4, with TRBD1 matching over 10 bases. Germline CDR1 reads SGHVS; CDR2 reads FNYEAQ. The CDR3 runs to 19 residues. J was trimmed by 0 bases and V by 5 bases; bases with no gene match: 12. CDR3 coding DNA: TGTGCCAGCAGCATACAGACCGGGACAGGGGTTTCAACTAATGAAAAACTGTTTTTT. It codes for CASSIQTGTGVSTNEKLFF.

V is TRBV4-3 and J is TRBJ2-1; no definite D call. The CDR3 is 15 residues long. Germline CDR1 is LGHNA and CDR2 is YSLEER. V was trimmed by 1 base and J by 6 bases, leaving 13 bases between them. In DNA, the CDR3 is TGCGCCAGCAGCCAAGGGATGTTTCGGGTCAATGAGCAGTTCTTC. Translating gives CASSQGMFRVNEQFF.

The rearrangement joins TRBV5-8 to TRBJ2-3; TRBD2 aligns across 16 bases. Germline V gene data show CDR1 as SGHTS and CDR2 as YDEGEE. The V and J ends lost 4 bases and 3 bases, in that order; junction bases with no gene match: 5. The CDR3 extends over 17 amino acids. The CDR3 sequence is CASSPGTSGRATDTQYF. DNA of the CDR3: TGTGCCAGCAGCCCGGGGACTAGCGGGAGGGCTACAGATACGCAGTATTTT.

This chain connects TRBV18 to TRBJ1-4, with D perhaps TRBD1 (6 bases). The CDR3 runs to 15 residues. V lost 4 bases to trimming and J lost 3 bases, with 12 bases between them. Germline V lookup: CDR1 KGHSH, CDR2 LQKENI. In DNA, the CDR3 is TGTGCCAGCTCACGGACTCAGGGGTCTAATGAAAAACTGTTTTTT. It specifies CASSRTQGSNEKLFF.

On this clone: In the same sample, other DNA sequences code for this CDR3. V is TRBV5-4 and J is TRBJ1-5, with a possible D match to TRBD1 (6 bases). The V and J ends lost 0 bases and 0 bases respectively, with 10 bases between them. The CDR3 loop spans 16 amino acids. The V gene's germline CDR1 is SGHNT and CDR2 YYREEE (reference sequence). CDR3 DNA: TGTGCCAGCAGCTTGGGGGGGCCAGATAGCAATCAGCCCCAGCATTTT. It encodes CASSLGGPDSNQPQHF.

J is TRBJ2-7 and V is TRBV18; the match to TRBD1 covers 9 bases. This CDR3 region has 15 residues. V was clipped by 4 bases and J by 2 bases; unmatched bases: 6. Germline V gives CDR1 KGHSH, CDR2 LQKENI. CDR3: CASSRPGQGTYEQYF. CDR3 nucleotide sequence: TGTGCCAGCTCACGACCGGGACAGGGAACCTACGAGCAGTACTTC.

The J gene is TRBJ2-1, the V gene TRBV5-1; 8 bases are a match to TRBD2. Germline values: CDR1 SGHRS, CDR2 YFSETQ. This CDR3 region has 17 residues. With V trimmed by 4 bases and J by 5 bases, 14 bases remained unmatched. The CDR3 region has the DNA TGCGCCAGCAGCAGCTCACCTCCTAGCGGGTATAACAATGAGCAGTTCTTC. Translation gives CASSSSPPSGYNNEQFF.

V gene TRBV20-1 combines with J gene TRBJ2-5; D remains unclear. The CDR3 extends over 10 amino acids. Per germline, CDR1 DFQATT and CDR2 SNEGSKA (reference sequence). V was pared by 4 bases and J by 7 bases, with 7 bases between. The CDR3 region is CSATVGTQYF. The CDR3 DNA sequence: TGCAGTGCTACGGTCGGGACCCAGTACTTC.

This chain connects TRBV11-2 to TRBJ2-7; 10 bases fit TRBD2. J lost 4 bases, V lost 5 bases, and 5 bases had no gene match. The germline V gene has CDR1 SGHAT and CDR2 FQNNGV. The CDR3 extends over 14 amino acids. Here the CDR3 DNA reads TGTGCCAGCAGCGTCGGGACTAGCGTTTACGAGCAGTACTTC. Translation gives CASSVGTSVYEQYF.

The chain carries TRBV5-1 and TRBJ2-5; 7 positions agree with TRBD1. This CDR3 comprises 15 residues. With V trimmed by 4 bases and J by 5 bases, 11 bases remained unmatched. Germline lookup yields CDR1 SGHRS and CDR2 YFSETQ. CDR3 DNA sequence: TGCGCCAGCAGCGTATCAGGACAGGATGACGAGACCCAGTACTTC. Protein sequence: CASSVSGQDDETQYF.

The table lists this clone with a count of one. V is TRBV28 and J is TRBJ1-2, with 7 bases fitting TRBD1. V was clipped by 3 bases and J by 3 bases; unmatched bases: 1. The CDR3 is 13 amino acids. The V gene's germline CDR1 is MDHEN and CDR2 SYDVKM. The CDR3 here is CASSFGQDYGYTF. The CDR3 nucleotides are TGTGCCAGCAGTTTTGGACAGGACTATGGCTACACCTTC.

The V gene is TRBV10-3, the J gene TRBJ1-1; TRBD1 matches 7 bases. This CDR3 has 12 amino acids. J lost 4 bases, V lost 10 bases, and 6 bases had no gene match. Germline V gives CDR1 ENHRY, CDR2 SYGVKD. CDR3 sequence (DNA): TGTGCCACGCGACAGGGAACCACTGAAGCTTTCTTT. Residues: CATRQGTTEAFF.

The rearrangement links TRBV5-4 to TRBJ1-1, with 9 nucleotides matching TRBD1. The J segment lost 5 bases and the V segment lost 3 bases, leaving 8 bases of the junction unmatched. The CDR3 contains 15 residues. The germline V gene encodes CDR1 SGHNT and CDR2 YYREEE (reference sequence). The CDR3 bases are TGTGCCAGCAGCTGGAACTCCGGGACAGGGACTGAAGCTTTCTTT. Protein sequence: CASSWNSGTGTEAFF. Variable domain in full (rest from reference TRBV5-4 and TRBJ1-1): ETGVTQSPTHLIKTRGQQVTLRCSSQSGHNTVSWYQQALGQGPQFIFQYYREEENGRGNFPPRFSGLQFPNYSSELNVNALELDDSALYLCASSWNSGTGTEAFFGQGTRLTVV.

This clone was recorded once. The gene calls are TRBV7-8 and TRBJ1-4, with 10 bases matching TRBD1. CDR1 SGHVS and CDR2 FQNEAQ come from the germline V gene. Trimming removed 5 bases from V and 7 bases from J; junction bases left unmatched: 7. This CDR3 region has 15 residues. CDR3 protein: CASSLRDRGTEKLFF. The DNA for the CDR3 is TGTGCCAGCAGCCTAAGGGACAGGGGAACTGAAAAACTGTTTTTT.

The CDR3 is CASTNGLAGNEQFF. DNA of the CDR3: TGTGCCAGCACCAACGGACTAGCGGGCAATGAGCAGTTCTTC. This rearrangement joins TRBV6-5 to TRBJ2-1, with 11 bases aligning to TRBD2. CDR1 is MNHEY and CDR2 is SVGAGI in the germline V gene. V shed 7 bases, J shed 6 bases, and the junction held 5 bases outside the gene matches. The CDR3 contains 14 residues.

This clone was picked up one time. The chain couples TRBV10-3 to TRBJ2-3; no reliable D call. The CDR3 has 12 amino acids. The V gene's germline CDR1 is ENHRY and CDR2 SYGVKD. V dropped 5 bases and J dropped 6 bases, with 9 bases sitting between them. CDR3: CAISPTRDTQYF. The CDR3, as DNA: TGTGCCATCAGTCCAACCCGGGATACGCAGTATTTT.

The V call is TRBV27, the J call TRBJ2-5, with D possibly being TRBD1 (6 bases). Germline CDR1 MNHEY, CDR2 SMNVEV (reference sequence). Trimming took off 3 bases at V and 0 bases at J, with 11 bases between the two ends. The CDR3 spans 15 residues. This chain's CDR3 is CASSFGRGDQETQYF. The DNA for the CDR3 is TGTGCCAGCAGTTTCGGCAGGGGTGACCAAGAGACCCAGTACTTC.

The count of this clone is one. V is TRBV7-9 and J is TRBJ2-6; D is unresolved. Germline V gives CDR1 SEHNR, CDR2 FQNEAQ (reference sequence). The CDR3 spans 16 residues. Between the trimmed V and J ends, which lost 1 base and 0 bases, there was a span of 7 bases. CDR3 sequence reads: CASSLGPSSGANVLTF. CDR3 DNA: TGTGCCAGCAGCTTAGGGCCCAGCTCTGGGGCCAACGTCCTGACTTTC. The variable domain in full, with the rest retrieved from reference TRBV7-9 and TRBJ2-6, is DTGVSQNPRHKITKRGQNVTFRCDPISEHNRLYWYRQTLGQGPEFLTYFQNEAQLEKSRLLSDRFSAERPKGSFSTLEIQRTEQGDSAMYLCASSLGPSSGANVLTFGAGSRLTVL.